This T cell receptor (beta chain) was observed in a study of radiation and T cells in renal cell carcinoma (TCRdb year 2020). Some background on the complete study: The samples were drawn from a clinical trial, where primary renal cell carcinomas were treated with 15 Gy of stereotactic body radiation therapy and then removed by nephrectomy 4 weeks afterward. In total, about 50 samples, comprising 26 tumors and some 27 peripheral blood samples, were subjected to TCR beta sequencing. Across all 50 or so samples, under 5,000,000 unique CDR3 nucleotide sequences, encoding around 2.4 million unique CDR3 amino acid sequences, were identified.

Sample time point, as interpreted from the label and publication: baseline pretreatment blood. The treatment or condition label here, explained by the study, means: 15 Gy SBRT to primary tumor, nephrectomy 4 weeks later. To track tumor-enriched clonotypes, serial peripheral blood was sampled from radiation-treated patients at baseline and at 2 weeks and 4 weeks after SBRT. Every patient's renal cell carcinoma showed clear cell pathology. The QIAamp DNA Blood Mini Kit (Qiagen) was used to prepare genomic DNA for TCR sequencing. Only samples passing all quality control checks were included in the analyses. Following the manufacturer's recommendations, the immunoSEQ kit was used to generate TCR beta libraries from genomic DNA. To prepare libraries, a first multiplex PCR with proprietary primers was run, followed by a second PCR that added unique barcodes, and a bead cleanup was done after each round. A positive control reaction and a negative control reaction, both provided in the kit, were run with every batch of samples. The final libraries were assessed on an Agilent 4200 TapeStation D1000 ScreenTape, pooled by volume, and quantified by qPCR. Sequencing ran on an Illumina NextSeq500 with a MidOutput 150-cycle cartridge, using 156 Read1 and 15 Index1 cycles with kit custom primers. The pooled library was loaded at around 1 pM, and approximately 20% PhiX control was spiked in. On the study's bioinformatics: The vendor-processed data were analyzed in R, and a clonotype was defined as all T cells that share the same CDR3 nucleotide sequence. In the clone abundance analyses, frequencies were normalized to the 10,000 most abundant clones in each sample. Before analysis, public T cell clones were removed, and these numbered fewer than five per sample on average. Tumor-enriched clonotypes and baseline blood-enriched clonotypes were defined as those with an abundance difference of at least 32-fold between compartments. A beta-binomial differential abundance model was used to identify clonotypes that were expanded or contracted between blood time points. Tumor-blood repertoire similarity was measured with the Baroni-Urbani and Buser coefficient, and groups were compared using two-tailed Wilcoxon tests in R. TCRdb retrieved this table from immuneACCESS and kept in-frame rearrangements only. Not all clones are present; in checked studies, unresolved V genes account for under half, and no reason is known for the remainder. V and J calls plus clone size are reproduced from that table; the DNA served to infer D and trimming. The sample table lists 87,000 or so clones, around 88% of them with a count of one. The top ten clonotypes cover 7.5% to 8.5% of the sample.

General conclusions and limits of the study: Blood repertoire dynamics were not followed beyond 4 weeks after treatment. With a single-armed trial design, the study had no way to address how radiation dose or scheduling affects the TCR repertoire. No pretreatment tumor biopsies were available, so the baseline intratumoral presence of clonotypes could not be determined. Top tumor clonotypes rose in blood from baseline to 2 weeks post-radiation, then contracted by 4 weeks, suggesting transient expansion of tumor-resident clones.

V is reduced by 1 base and J by 10 bases, leaving a spacing of 10 bases between them. The CDR3 contains 12 residues, cysteine and phenylalanine counted. Just the 36-base CDR3 DNA is kept, in frame starting at base 1. CDR1 and CDR2, looked up from the germline V gene, are MGHRA and YSYEKL. Notes on this clone: The antigen this receptor binds is unknown. Base qualities are not recorded, but no much larger clone differs from it by a single base.

The origin of this receptor is a man aged 45 to 65 with renal cell carcinoma. The V gene is TRBV4-1 and the J gene is TRBJ1-1; the D gene assignment is ambiguous. Material: blood, obtained from a patient whose treatment included radiotherapy and nephrectomy. The nucleotides are TGCGCCAGCAGCCAAGGGAGGCACGGAGCTTTCTTT. It codes for CASSQGRHGAFF.